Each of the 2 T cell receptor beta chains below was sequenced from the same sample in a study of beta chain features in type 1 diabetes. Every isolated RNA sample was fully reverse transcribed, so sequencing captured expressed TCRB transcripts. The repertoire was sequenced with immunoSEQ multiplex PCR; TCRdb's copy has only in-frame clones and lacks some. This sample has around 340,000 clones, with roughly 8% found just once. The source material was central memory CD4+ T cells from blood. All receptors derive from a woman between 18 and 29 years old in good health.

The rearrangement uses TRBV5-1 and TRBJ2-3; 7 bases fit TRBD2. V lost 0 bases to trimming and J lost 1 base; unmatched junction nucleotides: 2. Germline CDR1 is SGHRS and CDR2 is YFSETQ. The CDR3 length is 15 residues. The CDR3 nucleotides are TGCGCCAGCAGCTTGGCTAGCGGCGGCACAGATACGCAGTATTTT. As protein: CASSLASGGTDTQYF.

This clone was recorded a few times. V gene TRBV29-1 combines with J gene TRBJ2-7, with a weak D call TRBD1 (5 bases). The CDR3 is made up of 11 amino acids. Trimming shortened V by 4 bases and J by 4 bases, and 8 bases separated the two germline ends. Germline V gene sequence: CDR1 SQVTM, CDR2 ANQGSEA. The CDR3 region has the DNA TGCAGCGTTGGACAGACATACGAGCAGTACTTC. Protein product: CSVGQTYEQYF.